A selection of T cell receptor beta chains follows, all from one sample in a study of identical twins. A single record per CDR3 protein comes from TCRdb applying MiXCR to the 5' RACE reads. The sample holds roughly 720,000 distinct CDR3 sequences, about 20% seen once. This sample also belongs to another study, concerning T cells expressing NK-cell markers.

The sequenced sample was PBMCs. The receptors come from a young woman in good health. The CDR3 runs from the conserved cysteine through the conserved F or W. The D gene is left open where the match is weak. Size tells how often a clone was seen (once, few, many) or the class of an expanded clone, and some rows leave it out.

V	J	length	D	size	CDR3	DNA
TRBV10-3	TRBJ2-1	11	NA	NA	CATGRSNEQFF	TGTGCCACTGGACGGAGTAATGAACAGTTCTTC
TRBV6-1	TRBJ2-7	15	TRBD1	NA	CASSLRDRDPYEQYF	TGTGCCAGCAGCCTCCGGGACAGGGACCCCTACGAGCAGTACTTC
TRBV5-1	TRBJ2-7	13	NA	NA	CASGDVASYEQYF	TGCGCCAGCGGGGACGTCGCTTCCTACGAGCAGTACTTC
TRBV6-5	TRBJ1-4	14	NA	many	CASSSPGLNEKLFF	TGTGCCAGCAGTTCCCCGGGACTCAATGAAAAACTGTTTTTT
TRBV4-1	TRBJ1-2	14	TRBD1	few	CASSRLGTGVGYTF	TGCGCCAGCAGCCGTCTAGGGACAGGGGTTGGCTACACCTTC
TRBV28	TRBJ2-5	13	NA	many	CASSFLNQETQYF	TGTGCCAGCAGTTTTCTAAACCAAGAGACCCAGTACTTC
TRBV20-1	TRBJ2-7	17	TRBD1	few	CSASSTGTGAWSYEQYF	TGCAGTGCTTCCTCAACCGGGACAGGGGCATGGAGCTACGAGCAGTACTTC
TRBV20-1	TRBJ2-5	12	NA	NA	CSATTGSETQYF	TGCAGTGCTACCACAGGGTCCGAGACCCAGTACTTC
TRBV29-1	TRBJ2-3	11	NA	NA	CSVEVRDTQSF	TGCAGCGTTGAGGTGAGAGATACGCAAAGTTTT
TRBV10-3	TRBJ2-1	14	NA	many	CAIKDLDPNDEQFF	TGTGCCATCAAGGACCTAGACCCTAACGATGAGCAGTTCTTC
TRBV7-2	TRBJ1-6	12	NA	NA	CASSLTLLPLHF	TGTGCCAGCAGCTTAACTCTTTTACCCCTCCACTTT
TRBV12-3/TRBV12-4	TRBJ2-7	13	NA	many	CASSSGRTYEQYF	TGTGCCAGCAGTTCGGGACGGACCTACGAGCAGTACTTC
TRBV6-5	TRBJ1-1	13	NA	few	CASSYSKRLVAFF	TGTGCCAGCAGTTACTCCAAGCGCCTTGTGGCTTTCTTT
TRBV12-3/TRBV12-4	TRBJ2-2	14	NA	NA	CASSFERGSGELFF	TGTGCCAGCAGTTTTGAACGGGGGTCGGGGGAGCTGTTTTTT
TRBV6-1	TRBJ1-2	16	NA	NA	CASSELAWGSKYGYTF	TGTGCCAGCAGTGAATTGGCGTGGGGCAGCAAATATGGCTACACCTTC
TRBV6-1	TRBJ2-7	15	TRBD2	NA	CASSLSGVFQNEQYF	TGTGCCAGCAGTCTTAGCGGGGTGTTTCAAAACGAGCAGTACTTC
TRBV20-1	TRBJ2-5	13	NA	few	CSARNPNQETQYF	TGCAGTGCTAGGAACCCCAACCAAGAGACCCAGTACTTC
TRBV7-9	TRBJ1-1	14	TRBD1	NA	CASSWQGGRTEAFF	TGTGCCAGCAGCTGGCAGGGGGGTCGGACTGAAGCTTTCTTT
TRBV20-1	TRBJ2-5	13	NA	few	CSARDGGEETQYF	TGCAGTGCTAGAGATGGGGGAGAGGAGACCCAGTACTTC
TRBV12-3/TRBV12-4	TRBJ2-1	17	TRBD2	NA	CASSFLSGGRAGNEQFF	TGTGCCAGCAGTTTTTTGAGTGGCGGGAGGGCCGGGAATGAGCAGTTCTTC
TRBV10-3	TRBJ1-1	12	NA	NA	CAINGVNTEAFF	TGTGCCATCAACGGGGTGAACACTGAAGCTTTCTTT
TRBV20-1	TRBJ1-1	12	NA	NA	CSARGEGEGAFF	TGCAGTGCTCGGGGTGAGGGGGAAGGAGCTTTCTTT
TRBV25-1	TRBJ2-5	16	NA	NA	CASSDLRGGVPETQYF	TGTGCCAGCAGTGACCTCAGGGGAGGTGTTCCAGAGACCCAGTACTTC
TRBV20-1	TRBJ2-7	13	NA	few	CSAPTPPTYEQYF	TGCAGTGCTCCGACACCACCCACCTACGAGCAGTACTTC
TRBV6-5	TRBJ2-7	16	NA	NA	CASSYGLTVVSYEQYF	TGTGCCAGCAGCTATGGGTTGACAGTGGTAAGCTACGAGCAGTACTTC
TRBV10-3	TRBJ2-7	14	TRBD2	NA	CATDAGGSIYEQYF	TGTGCCACCGACGCTGGCGGGAGTATCTACGAGCAGTACTTC
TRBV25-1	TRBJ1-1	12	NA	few	CASRDGNTEAFF	TGTGCCAGCAGGGATGGGAACACTGAAGCTTTCTTT
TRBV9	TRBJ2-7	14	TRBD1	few	CASSSGQGDYEQYF	TGTGCCAGCAGCTCCGGACAGGGGGACTACGAGCAGTACTTC
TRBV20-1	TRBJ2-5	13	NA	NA	CSASPGGQETQYF	TGCAGTGCTAGCCCAGGGGGGCAAGAGACCCAGTACTTC
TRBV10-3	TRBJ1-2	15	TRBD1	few	CAISEYRGHRYGYTF	TGTGCCATCAGTGAGTACAGGGGGCATCGCTATGGCTACACCTTC
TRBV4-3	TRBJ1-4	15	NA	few	CASSLRGGVNEKLFF	TGCGCCAGCAGCCTTCGAGGAGGAGTTAATGAAAAACTGTTTTTT